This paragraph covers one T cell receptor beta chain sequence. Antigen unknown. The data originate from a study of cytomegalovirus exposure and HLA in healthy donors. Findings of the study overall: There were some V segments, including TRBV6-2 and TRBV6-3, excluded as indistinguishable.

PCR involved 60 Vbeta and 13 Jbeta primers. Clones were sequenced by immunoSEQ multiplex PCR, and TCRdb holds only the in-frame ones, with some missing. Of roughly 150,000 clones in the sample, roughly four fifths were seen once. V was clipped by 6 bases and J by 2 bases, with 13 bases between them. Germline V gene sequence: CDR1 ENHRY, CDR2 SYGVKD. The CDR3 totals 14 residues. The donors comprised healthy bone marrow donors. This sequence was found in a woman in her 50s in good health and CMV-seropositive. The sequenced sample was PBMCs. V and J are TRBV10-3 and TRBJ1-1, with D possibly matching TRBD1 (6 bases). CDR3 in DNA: TGTGCCATCAGCCCGGCAGGGGTAAACACTGAAGCTTTCTTT. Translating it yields CAISPAGVNTEAFF.